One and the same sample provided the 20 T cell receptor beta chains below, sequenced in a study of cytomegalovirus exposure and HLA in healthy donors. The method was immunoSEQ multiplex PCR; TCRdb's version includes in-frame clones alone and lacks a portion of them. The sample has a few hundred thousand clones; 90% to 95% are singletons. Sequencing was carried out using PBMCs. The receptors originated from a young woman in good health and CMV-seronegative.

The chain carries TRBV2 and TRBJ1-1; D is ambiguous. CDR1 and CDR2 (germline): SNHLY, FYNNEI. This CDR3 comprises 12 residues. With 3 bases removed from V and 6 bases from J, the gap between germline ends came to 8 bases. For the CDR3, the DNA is TGTGCCAGCAGTGACGCCGGGGCTGAAGCTTTCTTT. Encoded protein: CASSDAGAEAFF.

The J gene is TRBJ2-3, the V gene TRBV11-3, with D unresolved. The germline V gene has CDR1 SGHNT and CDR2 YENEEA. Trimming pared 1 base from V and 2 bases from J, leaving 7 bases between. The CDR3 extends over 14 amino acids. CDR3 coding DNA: TGTGCCAGCAGCTTAGCTTCTCCCACAGATACGCAGTATTTT. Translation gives CASSLASPTDTQYF.

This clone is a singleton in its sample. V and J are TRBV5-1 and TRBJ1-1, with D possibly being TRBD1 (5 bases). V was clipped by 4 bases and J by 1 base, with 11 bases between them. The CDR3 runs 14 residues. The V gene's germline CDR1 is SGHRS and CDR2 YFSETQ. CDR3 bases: TGCGCCAGCAGCCAGGGAAGGTCGAACACTGAAGCTTTCTTT. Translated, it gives CASSQGRSNTEAFF.

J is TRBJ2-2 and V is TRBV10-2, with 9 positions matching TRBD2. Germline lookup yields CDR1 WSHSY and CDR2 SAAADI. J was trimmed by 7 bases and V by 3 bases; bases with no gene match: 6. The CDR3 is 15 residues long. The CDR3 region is CASSDSGLADGELFF. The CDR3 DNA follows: TGCGCCAGCAGTGACTCGGGACTAGCCGACGGGGAGCTGTTTTTT.

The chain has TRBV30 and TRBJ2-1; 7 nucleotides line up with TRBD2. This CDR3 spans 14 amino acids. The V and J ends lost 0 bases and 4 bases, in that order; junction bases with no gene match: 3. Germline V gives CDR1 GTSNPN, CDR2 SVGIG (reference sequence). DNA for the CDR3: TGTGCCTGGAGTGTGTCGCGGGGGTACAATGAGCAGTTCTTC. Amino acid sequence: CAWSVSRGYNEQFF.

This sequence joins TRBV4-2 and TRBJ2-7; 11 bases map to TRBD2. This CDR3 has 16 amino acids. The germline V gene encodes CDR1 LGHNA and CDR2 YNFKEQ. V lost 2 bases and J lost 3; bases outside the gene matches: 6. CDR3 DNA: TGTGCCAGCAGCCAACTACTAGCGGGAGTGGACTACGAGCAGTACTTC. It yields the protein CASSQLLAGVDYEQYF.

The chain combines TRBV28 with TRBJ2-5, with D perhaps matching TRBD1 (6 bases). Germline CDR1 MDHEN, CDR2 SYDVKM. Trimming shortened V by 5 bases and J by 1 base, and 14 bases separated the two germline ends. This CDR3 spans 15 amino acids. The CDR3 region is CASSPPDSRQETQYF. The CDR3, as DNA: TGTGCCAGCAGTCCGCCGGACAGTCGCCAAGAGACCCAGTACTTC.

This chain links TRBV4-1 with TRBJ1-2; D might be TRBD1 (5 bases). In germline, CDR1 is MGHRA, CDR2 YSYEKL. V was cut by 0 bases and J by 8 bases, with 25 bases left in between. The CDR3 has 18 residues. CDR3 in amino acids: CASSQESSRTLRSRGYTF. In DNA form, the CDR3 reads TGCGCCAGCAGCCAAGAAAGTTCAAGGACATTACGTTCCCGCGGCTACACCTTC.

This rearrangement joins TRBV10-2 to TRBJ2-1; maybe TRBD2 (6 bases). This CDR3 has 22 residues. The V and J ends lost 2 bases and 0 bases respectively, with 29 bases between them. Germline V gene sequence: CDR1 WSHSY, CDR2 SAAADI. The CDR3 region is CASSEPRRNGGMEISSYNEQFF. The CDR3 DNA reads TGCGCCAGCAGTGAGCCGAGGAGGAATGGCGGGATGGAAATTAGCTCCTACAATGAGCAGTTCTTC.

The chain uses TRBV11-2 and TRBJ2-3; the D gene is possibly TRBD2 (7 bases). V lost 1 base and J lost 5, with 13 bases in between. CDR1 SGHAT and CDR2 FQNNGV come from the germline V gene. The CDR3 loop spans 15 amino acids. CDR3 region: CASSLVVGGGDTQYF. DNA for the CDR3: TGTGCCAGCAGCTTAGTGGTGGGAGGGGGAGATACGCAGTATTTT.

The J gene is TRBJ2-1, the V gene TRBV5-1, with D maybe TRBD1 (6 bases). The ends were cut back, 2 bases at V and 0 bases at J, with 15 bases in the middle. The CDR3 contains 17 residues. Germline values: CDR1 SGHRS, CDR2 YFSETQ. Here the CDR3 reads CASSLRTGLTSYNEQFF. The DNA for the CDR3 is TGCGCCAGCAGCTTACGTACAGGGTTAACCTCCTACAATGAGCAGTTCTTC.

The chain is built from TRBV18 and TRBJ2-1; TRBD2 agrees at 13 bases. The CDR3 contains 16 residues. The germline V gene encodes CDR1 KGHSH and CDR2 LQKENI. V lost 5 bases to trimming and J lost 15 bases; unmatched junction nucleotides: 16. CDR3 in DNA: TGTGCCAGCTCATCGACAACTAGCGGGAGGGCGCCGGGCGGGTTCTTC. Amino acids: CASSSTTSGRAPGGFF.

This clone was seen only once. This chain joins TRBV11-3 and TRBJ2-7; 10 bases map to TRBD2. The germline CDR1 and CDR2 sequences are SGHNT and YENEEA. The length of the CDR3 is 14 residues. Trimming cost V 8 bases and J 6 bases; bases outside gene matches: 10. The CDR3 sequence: CASGPSGRSAEQYF. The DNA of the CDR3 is TGTGCCAGCGGACCTAGCGGGAGATCCGCCGAGCAGTACTTC.

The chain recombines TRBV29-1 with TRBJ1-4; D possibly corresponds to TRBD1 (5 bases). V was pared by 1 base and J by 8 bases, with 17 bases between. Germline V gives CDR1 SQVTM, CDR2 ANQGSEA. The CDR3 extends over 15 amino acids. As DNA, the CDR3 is TGCAGCGTTGAAGGGCATCAGGGACTTGGAGAAAAACTGTTTTTT. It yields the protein CSVEGHQGLGEKLFF.

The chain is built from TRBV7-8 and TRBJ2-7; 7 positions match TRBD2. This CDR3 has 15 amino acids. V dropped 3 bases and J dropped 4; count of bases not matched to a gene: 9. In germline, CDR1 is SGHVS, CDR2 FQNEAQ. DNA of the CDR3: TGTGCCAGCAGCTTGACGGTGGCGGGAGATTACGAGCAGTACTTC. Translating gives CASSLTVAGDYEQYF. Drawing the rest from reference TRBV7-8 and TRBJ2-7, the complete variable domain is GAGVSQSPRYKVAKRGQDVALRCDPISGHVSLFWYQQALGQGPEFLTYFQNEAQLDKSGLPSDRFFAERPEGSVSTLKIQRTQQEDSAVYLCASSLTVAGDYEQYFGPGTRLTVT.

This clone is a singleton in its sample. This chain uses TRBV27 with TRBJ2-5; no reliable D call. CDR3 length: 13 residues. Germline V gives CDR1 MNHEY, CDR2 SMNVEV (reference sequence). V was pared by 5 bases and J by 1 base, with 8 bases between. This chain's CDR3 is CASSLGLQETQYF. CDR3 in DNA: TGTGCCAGCAGTCTGGGCCTCCAAGAGACCCAGTACTTC.

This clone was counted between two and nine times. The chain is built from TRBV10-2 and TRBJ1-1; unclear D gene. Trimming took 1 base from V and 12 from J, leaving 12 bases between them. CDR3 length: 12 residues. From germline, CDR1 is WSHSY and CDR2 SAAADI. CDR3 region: CASSEFPSDTFF. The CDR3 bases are TGCGCCAGCAGTGAGTTCCCCAGCGATACTTTCTTT.

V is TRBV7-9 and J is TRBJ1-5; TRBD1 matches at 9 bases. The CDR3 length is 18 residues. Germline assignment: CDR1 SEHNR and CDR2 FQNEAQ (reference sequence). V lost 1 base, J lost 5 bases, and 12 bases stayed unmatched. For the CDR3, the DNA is TGTGCCAGCAGCTTAGTCGGCCCAACAGGGGGCTGGGATCAGCCCCAGCATTTT. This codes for CASSLVGPTGGWDQPQHF.

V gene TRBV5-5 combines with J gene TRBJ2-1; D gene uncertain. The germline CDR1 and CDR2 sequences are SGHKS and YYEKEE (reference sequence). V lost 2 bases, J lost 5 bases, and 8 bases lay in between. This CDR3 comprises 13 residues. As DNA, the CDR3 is TGTGCCAGCAGCTTTGCCGAGAACAATGAGCAGTTCTTC. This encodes CASSFAENNEQFF.

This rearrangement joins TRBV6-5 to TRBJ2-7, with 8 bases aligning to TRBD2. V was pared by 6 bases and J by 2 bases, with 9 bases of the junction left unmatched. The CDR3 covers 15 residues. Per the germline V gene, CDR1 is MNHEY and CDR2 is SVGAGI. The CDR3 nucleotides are TGTGCCAGCAGCCCCACTAGCGGAGGGGCCTACGAGCAGTACTTC. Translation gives CASSPTSGGAYEQYF.